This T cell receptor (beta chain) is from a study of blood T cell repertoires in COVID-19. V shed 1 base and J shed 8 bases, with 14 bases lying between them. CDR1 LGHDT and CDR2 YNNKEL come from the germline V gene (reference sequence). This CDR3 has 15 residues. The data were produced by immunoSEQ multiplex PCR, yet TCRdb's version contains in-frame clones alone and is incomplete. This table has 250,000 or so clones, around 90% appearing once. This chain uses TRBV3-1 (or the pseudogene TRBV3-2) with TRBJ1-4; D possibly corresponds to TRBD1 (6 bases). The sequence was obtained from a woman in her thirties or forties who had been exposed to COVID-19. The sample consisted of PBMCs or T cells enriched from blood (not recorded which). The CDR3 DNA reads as TGTGCCAGCAGCCAAGTGGAACAGGGAGACGAAAAACTGTTTTTT. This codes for CASSQVEQGDEKLFF.